This T cell receptor (beta chain) was observed in a study of T-cell memory formation after mild COVID-19. Across the study: The TCR clusters were mostly specific to one donor. Study-wide points: Pre-infection memory contained some responding clones, which suggested that cross-reactive memory had joined. CD4+ bias marked clones expanding day 15 to 37, unlike balanced contracting clones.

Amplification by 5'RACE using constant-segment primers produced TCR alpha and TCR beta cDNA libraries that carried sample barcodes and UMIs. MiXCR, run by TCRdb on the 5' RACE reads, gives a single entry per CDR3 protein. Of about 620,000 distinct CDR3 sequences in the sample, roughly 18% are singletons; the top ten hold 12%. This CDR3 region has 14 residues. J was trimmed by 5 bases and V by 6 bases; bases with no gene match: 4. From germline, CDR1 is LNHNV and CDR2 YYDKDF (reference sequence). A word on this clonotype: Its antigen is undetermined.

The sample consisted of PBMCs or a T cell subset sorted from them (not recorded which). This receptor was taken from an adult woman who had mild COVID-19 (a few samples of this study predate the infection). Cell type and time point are not known. V is TRBV15 and J is TRBJ2-1, with TRBD2 identical over 10 bases. CDR3 sequence: CATSLAGVDNEQFF. The CDR3 DNA reads TGTGCCACCAGTCTAGCGGGAGTTGACAATGAGCAGTTCTTC.